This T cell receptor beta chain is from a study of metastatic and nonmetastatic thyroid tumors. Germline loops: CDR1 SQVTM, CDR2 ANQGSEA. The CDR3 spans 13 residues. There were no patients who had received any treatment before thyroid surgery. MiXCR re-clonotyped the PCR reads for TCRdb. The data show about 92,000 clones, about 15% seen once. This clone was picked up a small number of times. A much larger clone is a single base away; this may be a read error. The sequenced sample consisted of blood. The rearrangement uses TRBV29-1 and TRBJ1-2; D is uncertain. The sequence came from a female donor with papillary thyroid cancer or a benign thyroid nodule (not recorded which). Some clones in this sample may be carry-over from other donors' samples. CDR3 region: CSVEPDANYSYTF. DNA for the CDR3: TGCAGCGTTGAACCGGACGCTAACTATAGCTACACCTTC.